These 31 T cell receptor beta chains share one sample of origin, sequenced in a study of blood T cell repertoires in COVID-19. Only in-frame clones appear in the TCRdb table, and some are missing; sequencing was by immunoSEQ multiplex PCR. The sample includes hundreds of thousands of clones, about 85% of them seen just once. Sequenced sample: peripheral blood. These receptors all come from a man between 25 and 39 years old with active or convalescent COVID-19.

This clone was counted a few times. The V call is TRBV2, the J call TRBJ2-7; TRBD2 agrees at 8 bases. V was clipped by 5 bases and J by 9 bases; unmatched bases: 12. The CDR3 loop spans 14 amino acids. CDR1 is SNHLY, CDR2 FYNNEI, per germline. The CDR3 DNA reads TGTGCCAGCAGTCCGGCCGTAGGCGCGGGGGGGCAGTACTTC. This translates into CASSPAVGAGGQYF.

The chain has TRBV3-1 (or the pseudogene TRBV3-2) and TRBJ1-1; D is uncertain. This CDR3 comprises 15 residues. V was clipped by 2 bases and J by 1 base, with 11 bases between them. Germline V lookup: CDR1 LGHDT, CDR2 YNNKEL (reference sequence). In DNA, the CDR3 is TGTGCCAGCAGCCAAAGGTCAACTAAGAACACTGAAGCTTTCTTT. Translating it yields CASSQRSTKNTEAFF.

This sequence joins TRBV6-5 and TRBJ2-7; TRBD1 matches 8 bases. This CDR3 spans 15 amino acids. J lost 1 base, V lost 5 bases, and 7 bases had no gene match. Germline values: CDR1 MNHEY, CDR2 SVGAGI. CDR3 coding DNA: TGTGCCAGCAGTCCCGACAGGGGTTCTTCCTACGAGCAGTACTTC. This codes for CASSPDRGSSYEQYF.

The CDR3 sequence is CASSFSGPLSLAKNIQYF. For the CDR3, the DNA is TGTGCCAGCAGTTTTAGCGGGCCCCTTTCTTTAGCCAAAAACATTCAGTACTTC. The rearrangement links TRBV28 to TRBJ2-4; TRBD2 agrees at 7 bases. The CDR3 has 18 amino acids. V gave up 3 bases and J gave up 0 bases; unmatched junction bases: 11. Germline CDR1 MDHEN, CDR2 SYDVKM.

This chain links TRBV5-1 with TRBJ2-1; 11 bases match TRBD2. Looked up from germline, CDR1 is SGHRS and CDR2 is YFSETQ. This CDR3 has 15 amino acids. After removal of 4 bases from V and 7 bases from J, the junction contained 7 bases not matched to a gene. CDR3 in amino acids: CASSPTSGDINEQFF. The CDR3, as DNA: TGCGCCAGCAGCCCGACTAGCGGGGATATTAATGAGCAGTTCTTC.

The J gene is TRBJ1-1, the V gene TRBV5-1; D remains unclear. CDR1 is SGHRS, CDR2 YFSETQ, per germline. Trimming cost V 1 base and J 0 bases, with 13 bases left between them. The CDR3 is 16 amino acids. The CDR3 sequence is CASSLSGPSLNTEAFF. CDR3 coding DNA: TGCGCCAGCAGCTTGAGTGGTCCGAGTCTGAACACTGAAGCTTTCTTT.

The rearrangement joins TRBV6-5 to TRBJ2-2; no firm D call. The CDR3 consists of 12 residues. The V gene lost 5 bases and the J gene lost 1 base, with 2 bases spanning the gap. Germline V gene data show CDR1 as MNHEY and CDR2 as SVGAGI. The CDR3 DNA follows: TGTGCCAGCAGTCGGAACACCGGGGAGCTGTTTTTT. The encoded protein is CASSRNTGELFF.

The J gene is TRBJ1-1, the V gene TRBV20-1; tentative D call: TRBD1 (6 bases). Germline V lookup: CDR1 DFQATT, CDR2 SNEGSKA (reference sequence). The CDR3 has 9 residues. The germline V and J ends were trimmed by 4 bases and 12 bases, with 9 bases remaining between them. CDR3 loop: CSANRESFF. The CDR3 nucleotides are TGCAGTGCTAACAGGGAGTCTTTCTTT.

This clone is a singleton in its sample. This chain joins TRBV28 and TRBJ1-5; TRBD1 matches at 7 bases. J lost 4 bases, V lost 6 bases, and 12 bases had no gene match. The CDR3 consists of 16 residues. The germline CDR1 and CDR2 sequences are MDHEN and SYDVKM. The CDR3 coding sequence is TGTGCCAGCAGGCTAAATCGGGACAGTAGAAATCAGCCCCAGCATTTT. This encodes CASRLNRDSRNQPQHF.

The genes are TRBV2 and TRBJ1-5, with TRBD1 matching 7 bases. The V and J ends lost 7 bases and 2 bases, in that order; junction bases with no gene match: 11. Germline V lookup: CDR1 SNHLY, CDR2 FYNNEI. The CDR3 covers 16 residues. CDR3 residues: CASKLPTGSGNQPQHF. The CDR3 coding sequence is TGTGCCAGCAAATTACCGACAGGGTCGGGCAATCAGCCCCAGCATTTT.

This chain uses TRBV6-1 with TRBJ2-7; 10 nucleotides match TRBD1. Losses at the gene ends were 3 bases for V and 2 bases for J; bases not matched to a gene: 7. This CDR3 spans 16 amino acids. CDR1 is MNHNS, CDR2 SASEGT, per germline. CDR3 DNA: TGTGCCAGCAGTGATAAGCGGGACAGGGGCACCTACGAGCAGTACTTC. Translating gives CASSDKRDRGTYEQYF.

This rearrangement joins TRBV28 to TRBJ2-7; perhaps TRBD1 as D (6 bases). CDR3 length: 16 residues. V was pared by 7 bases and J by 2 bases, with 21 bases between. Germline-derived CDR1 and CDR2 are MDHEN and SYDVKM. As DNA, the CDR3 is TGTGCCAGCACTGGGGCTACGATGGACAGCCCCTACGAGCAGTACTTC. Translation gives CASTGATMDSPYEQYF.

Concerning this clone itself: This CDR3 is also generated by other DNA sequences in the sample. This chain links TRBV5-1 with TRBJ2-1, with TRBD2 matching over 8 bases. This CDR3 comprises 14 residues. Trimming took 6 bases from V and 0 from J; bases not matched to a gene: 2. Germline CDR1 is SGHRS and CDR2 is YFSETQ. Here the CDR3 reads CASIAGGSYNEQFF. CDR3 DNA sequence: TGCGCCAGCATCGCGGGGGGCTCCTACAATGAGCAGTTCTTC.

Written as DNA, the CDR3 is TGTGCCAGCAGTTTAATTAGCCGCACTAATGAAAAACTGTTTTTT. This codes for CASSLISRTNEKLFF. The gene calls are TRBV28 and TRBJ1-4; D gene ambiguous. CDR1 MDHEN and CDR2 SYDVKM come from the germline V gene. V dropped 2 bases and J dropped 2 bases, with 9 bases sitting between them. The CDR3 loop spans 15 amino acids.

This sequence joins TRBV9 and TRBJ2-7; no clear D gene. V lost 0 bases to trimming and J lost 2 bases, with 6 bases between them. CDR1 is SGDLS and CDR2 is YYNGEE in the germline V gene. This CDR3 region has 13 residues. DNA for the CDR3: TGTGCCAGCAGCGTAGGGCCAGCCTACGAGCAGTACTTC. Encoded protein: CASSVGPAYEQYF.

The chain employs TRBV30 and TRBJ2-1; TRBD2 matches at 7 bases. This CDR3 comprises 16 residues. The V gene's germline CDR1 is GTSNPN and CDR2 SVGIG (reference sequence). V was pared by 6 bases and J by 5 bases, with 16 bases of the junction left unmatched. This CDR3 reads CACPARAGRANNEQFF. CDR3 coding DNA: TGTGCCTGCCCTGCCCGTGCGGGGAGGGCCAACAATGAGCAGTTCTTC.

CDR3 residues: CARNRGLWWNTEAFF. For the CDR3, the DNA is TGTGCCAGAAACAGGGGGCTGTGGTGGAACACTGAAGCTTTCTTT. The chain combines TRBV3-1 (or the pseudogene TRBV3-2) with TRBJ1-1, with 9 bases fitting TRBD1. V shed 9 bases, J shed 1 base, and the junction held 9 bases outside the gene matches. Germline V gene data show CDR1 as LGHDT and CDR2 as YNNKEL (reference sequence). The CDR3 has 15 amino acids.

The genes are TRBV19 and TRBJ1-2; 7 nucleotides match TRBD1. The CDR3 runs 13 residues. The germline V gene has CDR1 LNHDA and CDR2 SQIVND (reference sequence). The J segment lost 7 bases and the V segment lost 4 bases, leaving 6 bases of the junction unmatched. The CDR3 here is CASSTGTAAGYTF. CDR3 bases: TGTGCCAGTAGTACCGGGACAGCGGCTGGCTACACCTTC.

This clone was picked up many times. This chain uses TRBV29-1 with TRBJ2-3; TRBD2 agrees at 10 bases. The germline V gene encodes CDR1 SQVTM and CDR2 ANQGSEA. This CDR3 is built from 15 residues. Unmatched junction bases numbered 7, after V lost 2 bases and J lost 5 bases. This CDR3 reads CSVERAGGPRDTQYF. The DNA for the CDR3 is TGCAGCGTTGAACGAGCGGGGGGGCCAAGAGATACGCAGTATTTT.

J is TRBJ1-2 and V is TRBV6-5, with TRBD1 as a possible D gene (5 bases). CDR1 is MNHEY and CDR2 is SVGAGI in the germline V gene. CDR3 size: 14 residues. Trimming took off 5 bases at V and 4 bases at J, with 14 bases between the two ends. The chain's CDR3 is CASSQQDRRYGYTF. The CDR3 DNA sequence: TGTGCCAGCAGTCAACAGGACCGACGCTATGGCTACACCTTC.

J is TRBJ2-7 and V is TRBV7-2; D is possibly TRBD1 (5 bases). The CDR3 contains 14 residues. V lost 6 bases and J 0 bases, leaving 12 bases between the germline ends. The germline V gene has CDR1 SGHTA and CDR2 FQGNSA. The CDR3 loop is CASSLTGASYEQYF. Here the CDR3 DNA reads TGTGCCAGCAGTCTTACAGGAGCCTCCTACGAGCAGTACTTC.

This chain links TRBV7-9 with TRBJ2-7; no reliable D call. Germline CDR1 SEHNR, CDR2 FQNEAQ (reference sequence). Deletions cut 4 bases from V and 5 bases from J, with 9 bases between. The CDR3 has 12 residues. Here the CDR3 DNA reads TGTGCCAGCAGCTCAGGCGCACACGAGCAGTACTTC. It encodes CASSSGAHEQYF.

CDR3 amino acids: CAIRDTLNTEAFF. In DNA form, the CDR3 reads TGTGCCATCCGGGACACCTTGAACACTGAAGCTTTCTTT. The genes are TRBV2 and TRBJ1-1; TRBD1 is a possible D gene (6 bases). Germline values: CDR1 SNHLY, CDR2 FYNNEI. V lost 10 bases to trimming and J lost 0 bases, with 12 bases between them. There are 13 residues in the CDR3. Together with reference TRBV2 and TRBJ1-1, the CDR3 gives the full variable domain: EPEVTQTPSHQVTQMGQEVILRCVPISNHLYFYWYRQILGQKVEFLVSFYNNEISEKSEIFDDQFSVERPDGSNFTLKIRSTKLEDSAMYFCAIRDTLNTEAFFGQGTRLTVV.

This clone was counted a few times. CDR3 bases: TGTGCCAGCAGCTTCCCGGGACTAGGGTACAATGAGCAGTTCTTC. Encoded protein: CASSFPGLGYNEQFF. The chain employs TRBV7-2 and TRBJ2-1, with TRBD2 matching 8 bases. This CDR3 spans 15 amino acids. Trimming at V came to 3 bases and at J to 4 bases, leaving 5 bases not matched to a gene. From germline, CDR1 is SGHTA and CDR2 FQGNSA.

In regard to this clone: The junction departs from germline at one end; a sequencing error may be responsible. The chain uses TRBV30 and TRBJ2-1; D unclear. Germline CDR1 reads GTSNPN; CDR2 reads SVGIG (reference sequence). The CDR3 runs to 13 residues. The CDR3 DNA sequence: TGTGCCTGGAGTGCCTCCCCCTACCATGAGCAGTTCTTC. Protein sequence: CAWSASPYHEQFF.

V and J are TRBV6-5 and TRBJ2-7, with D uncertain. The germline V gene has CDR1 MNHEY and CDR2 SVGAGI. Trimming shortened V by 6 bases and J by 0 bases, and 12 bases separated the two germline ends. This CDR3 has 14 residues. Written as DNA, the CDR3 is TGTGCCAGCAGACTCGACTTTAGCTCCTACGAGCAGTACTTC. It specifies CASRLDFSSYEQYF.

This chain links TRBV5-1 with TRBJ1-4; 7 bases match TRBD1. CDR3 size: 12 residues. The junction had 8 bases not matched to a gene; V was cut back by 1 base and J by 17 bases. Germline CDR1 SGHRS, CDR2 YFSETQ. CDR3 loop: CASSLTGQVSFF. CDR3 bases: TGCGCCAGCAGCTTGACAGGACAGGTTTCATTTTTT.

The chain carries TRBV28 and TRBJ1-2; D perhaps matches TRBD1 (6 bases). Trimming cost V 2 bases and J 2 bases, with 9 bases left between them. The CDR3 is made up of 14 amino acids. Germline assignment: CDR1 MDHEN and CDR2 SYDVKM. The CDR3 reads CASSLVQGNYGYTF. The CDR3 DNA reads as TGTGCCAGCAGTTTAGTCCAGGGGAACTATGGCTACACCTTC.

The V gene is TRBV11-2, the J gene TRBJ2-5; 7 nucleotides line up with TRBD1. The V gene end was trimmed by 6 bases and the J gene end by 4 bases; junction bases not matched to a gene: 5. Germline loops: CDR1 SGHAT, CDR2 FQNNGV. CDR3 length: 13 amino acids. CDR3 sequence: CASSKGAGETQYF. The CDR3 DNA follows: TGTGCCAGCAGTAAGGGGGCCGGAGAGACCCAGTACTTC.

The J gene is TRBJ1-2, the V gene TRBV5-1; 7 bases line up with TRBD1. This CDR3 is built from 13 residues. V lost 0 bases to trimming and J lost 7 bases; unmatched junction nucleotides: 3. Germline CDR1 is SGHRS and CDR2 is YFSETQ. CDR3 DNA sequence: TGCGCCAGCAGCTTGGAACAGGGGACTGGCTACACCTTC. Its translation is CASSLEQGTGYTF.

The V call is TRBV28, the J call TRBJ1-6; a weak D match, TRBD1 (6 bases). The germline V gene encodes CDR1 MDHEN and CDR2 SYDVKM. V lost 3 bases and J lost 7, with 13 bases in between. This CDR3 comprises 15 residues. CDR3 amino acids: CASSLDSSRNSPLHF. The DNA for the CDR3 is TGTGCCAGCAGTTTGGACAGCTCTAGGAATTCACCCCTCCACTTT.